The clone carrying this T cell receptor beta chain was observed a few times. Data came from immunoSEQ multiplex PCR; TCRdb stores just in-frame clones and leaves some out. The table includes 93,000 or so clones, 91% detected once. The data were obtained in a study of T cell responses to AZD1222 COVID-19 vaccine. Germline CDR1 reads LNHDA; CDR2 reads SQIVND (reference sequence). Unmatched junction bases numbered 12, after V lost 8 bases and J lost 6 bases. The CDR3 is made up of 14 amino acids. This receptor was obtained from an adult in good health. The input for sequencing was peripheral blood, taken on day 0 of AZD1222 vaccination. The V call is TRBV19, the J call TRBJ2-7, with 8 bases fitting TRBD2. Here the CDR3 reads CASAGTGGPLEQYF. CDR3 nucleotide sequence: TGTGCCAGTGCCGGAACGGGAGGGCCTCTCGAGCAGTACTTC.